One and the same sample provided the 25 T cell receptor beta chains below, sequenced in a study of patients and donors after allogeneic stem cell transplantation. Each CDR3 protein gets one entry after TCRdb re-called the RT-PCR reads with MiXCR. The sample consists of more than 850,000 distinct CDR3 sequences, about a sixth of them appearing once. What was sequenced was blood, either unsorted or a sorted T cell fraction (not recorded which). The origin of the receptors is a human donor who was either an allogeneic HSCT recipient or a stem cell or donor lymphocyte infusion donor (not recorded which). It is not recorded whose cells these are; they may come from a transplant donor.

V and J are TRBV6-1 and TRBJ2-7, with 9 positions matching TRBD2. The CDR3 totals 16 residues. CDR1 is MNHNS, CDR2 SASEGT, per germline. J lost 4 bases, V lost 0 bases, and 7 bases had no gene match. The CDR3 bases are TGTGCCAGCAGTGAAGCTGGCCTAGCGGGGCCATACGAGCAGTACTTC. It is translated as CASSEAGLAGPYEQYF.

The chain joins TRBV11-1 to TRBJ2-1, with 8 bases lining up with TRBD2. The CDR3 runs 18 residues. V trimming: 3 bases; J trimming: 2 bases; junction bases outside the gene matches: 12. The germline CDR1 and CDR2 sequences are SGHAT and FQDESV (reference sequence). The CDR3 here is CASSFIGKAGGTYNEQFF. DNA for the CDR3: TGTGCCAGCAGCTTCATCGGGAAGGCGGGAGGAACCTACAATGAGCAGTTCTTC.

This chain links TRBV12-3 or TRBV12-4 with TRBJ2-2; possibly TRBD2 for D (6 bases). CDR3 length: 16 residues. Trimming took 2 bases from V and 3 from J, leaving 13 bases between them. The CDR3 spells CASSLRRAQDTGELFF. CDR3 nucleotide sequence: TGTGCCAGCAGTTTAAGGAGGGCGCAGGACACCGGGGAGCTGTTTTTT.

This chain links TRBV10-3 with TRBJ1-3, with 11 bases fitting TRBD1. There are 13 residues in the CDR3. The V and J ends lost 2 bases and 11 bases, in that order; junction bases with no gene match: 2. Germline CDR1 and CDR2: ENHRY and SYGVKD. CDR3 amino acids: CAISERTGGPIYF. CDR3 coding DNA: TGTGCCATCAGTGAGCGGACAGGGGGCCCCATATATTTT.

This clonotype was observed a handful of times. V gene TRBV12-3 or TRBV12-4 combines with J gene TRBJ2-4; perhaps TRBD1 as D (5 bases). The length of the CDR3 is 12 residues. Trimming left V 6 bases short and J 7 bases short, with 10 bases between. CDR3 region: CASSTKGNIQYF. CDR3 DNA: TGTGCCAGCAGCACTAAGGGGAACATTCAGTACTTC.

This rearrangement joins TRBV12-3 or TRBV12-4 to TRBJ2-7; 9 nucleotides align to TRBD1. This CDR3 region has 14 residues. V dropped 6 bases and J dropped 3; count of bases not matched to a gene: 6. CDR3 residues: CASRPRQGVYEQYF. The CDR3, as DNA: TGTGCCAGCAGACCACGACAGGGGGTCTACGAGCAGTACTTC.

The sample holds a few counts of this clonotype. The chain combines TRBV29-1 with TRBJ2-7; the D gene is possibly TRBD1 (5 bases). There are 13 residues in the CDR3. Trimming removed 4 bases at V and 2 bases at J, with 12 bases between. Germline V gene sequence: CDR1 SQVTM, CDR2 ANQGSEA. The CDR3 loop reads CSVANRRAYEQYF. CDR3 DNA: TGCAGCGTTGCGAACAGGAGAGCCTACGAGCAGTACTTC.

This sequence joins TRBV10-3 and TRBJ2-2; tentative D call: TRBD1 (6 bases). The ends were cut back, 10 bases at V and 4 bases at J, with 16 bases in the middle. Per the germline V gene, CDR1 is ENHRY and CDR2 is SYGVKD. This CDR3 has 14 residues. As DNA, the CDR3 is TGTGCCACGAGGAACAGGGTCGGCACCGGGGAGCTGTTTTTT. Translated, it gives CATRNRVGTGELFF.

The chain joins TRBV5-1 to TRBJ1-6; the match to TRBD1 covers 7 bases. The CDR3 is 15 residues long. J gave up 12 bases and V 4 bases, and 13 bases lay outside the gene matches. Looked up from germline, CDR1 is SGHRS and CDR2 is YFSETQ. The CDR3 nucleotides are TGCGCCAGCAGCCCAGGGACAGCCACTGGGGGACCCCTCCACTTT. Encoded protein: CASSPGTATGGPLHF.

This clonotype was recorded a few times. V and J are TRBV4-2 and TRBJ1-1; D gene unclear. CDR3 length: 11 amino acids. Germline V gene lookup returns CDR1 LGHNA and CDR2 YNFKEQ. V gave up 0 bases and J gave up 9 bases, with 5 bases separating them. CDR3 sequence reads: CASSQDLQAFF. CDR3 DNA sequence: TGTGCCAGCAGCCAAGATCTACAAGCTTTCTTT.

This clonotype was seen more than once but under ten times. The J gene is TRBJ2-7, the V gene TRBV4-3; D remains ambiguous. Germline CDR1 LGHNA, CDR2 YSLEER. The germline V and J ends were trimmed by 3 bases and 5 bases, with 14 bases remaining between them. This CDR3 contains 14 residues. In DNA form, the CDR3 reads TGCGCCAGCAGCCAGTCCCGGGCCGTACACGAGCAGTACTTC. This gives the protein CASSQSRAVHEQYF.

The table lists this clonotype with a few counts. The V and J genes are TRBV2 and TRBJ1-2, with D uncertain. CDR3 size: 12 residues. V was trimmed by 6 bases and J by 5 bases, leaving 10 bases between them. Germline CDR1 is SNHLY and CDR2 is FYNNEI. In nucleotides, the CDR3 is TGTGCCAGCAGGGAGCTGGGTTATGGCTACACCTTC. This translates into CASRELGYGYTF.

The J gene is TRBJ2-7, the V gene TRBV5-1; TRBD2 matches 8 bases. Losses at the gene ends were 4 bases for V and 2 bases for J; bases not matched to a gene: 8. Germline lookup yields CDR1 SGHRS and CDR2 YFSETQ. The CDR3 totals 15 residues. The CDR3 sequence: CASSPWAGGTYEQYF. The CDR3, as DNA: TGCGCCAGCAGCCCGTGGGCGGGAGGAACCTACGAGCAGTACTTC.

This clonotype was seen more than once but under ten times. This chain connects TRBV29-1 to TRBJ1-1; D ambiguous. Germline V gene data show CDR1 as SQVTM and CDR2 as ANQGSEA. Trimming pared 6 bases from V and 0 bases from J, leaving 14 bases between. CDR3 length: 14 amino acids. DNA of the CDR3: TGCAGCGTGGAGCCAGTCACTATGAACACTGAAGCTTTCTTT. Its translation is CSVEPVTMNTEAFF.

This clonotype was counted a few times. The chain joins TRBV7-9 to TRBJ2-4; D gene uncertain. Germline V gene data show CDR1 as SEHNR and CDR2 as FQNEAQ (reference sequence). This CDR3 is built from 16 residues. Trimming took 0 bases from V and 0 from J, leaving 9 bases between them. The CDR3 reads CASSLAEHLAKNIQYF. CDR3 in DNA: TGTGCCAGCAGCTTAGCGGAACACCTAGCCAAAAACATTCAGTACTTC.

The V and J genes are TRBV6-1 and TRBJ2-5; TRBD2 agrees at 14 bases. The CDR3 is made up of 15 amino acids. J lost 4 bases, V lost 6 bases, and 4 bases had no gene match. The germline V gene encodes CDR1 MNHNS and CDR2 SASEGT. The CDR3: CASSRGTSGRETQYF. The CDR3 coding sequence is TGTGCCAGCAGCCGCGGGACTAGCGGGAGAGAGACCCAGTACTTC.

This clonotype was seen a handful of times. The genes are TRBV6-1 and TRBJ2-6; D gene ambiguous. The germline V and J ends were trimmed by 3 bases and 2 bases, with 2 bases remaining between them. The CDR3 runs to 13 residues. CDR1 and CDR2 (germline): MNHNS, SASEGT. The CDR3 DNA is TGTGCCAGCAGTGAGGCTGGGGCCAACGTCCTGACTTTC. The encoded protein is CASSEAGANVLTF.

This clonotype was counted between two and nine times. The V and J genes are TRBV6-2 or TRBV6-3 and TRBJ2-5; 8 bases map to TRBD2. The CDR3 length is 18 residues. Germline CDR1 reads MNHEY; CDR2 reads SVGEGT. The J segment lost 2 bases and the V segment lost 2 bases, leaving 13 bases of the junction unmatched. The CDR3 DNA is TGTGCCAGCAGTTACCCCACGGGGGGGGACCGATTGCAAGAGACCCAGTACTTC. Its translation: CASSYPTGGDRLQETQYF.

J is TRBJ2-3 and V is TRBV7-2, with 9 bases aligning to TRBD2. Germline assignment: CDR1 SGHTA and CDR2 FQGNSA. The V and J ends lost 5 bases and 6 bases, in that order; junction bases with no gene match: 12. The CDR3 runs to 16 residues. The CDR3 DNA sequence: TGTGCCAGCAGCATTACGCGGGGGGGGTCGAGGGATACGCAGTATTTT. Amino acids: CASSITRGGSRDTQYF.

This chain connects TRBV6-1 to TRBJ2-1; perhaps TRBD1 as D (7 bases). The CDR3 is 17 amino acids. Germline-derived CDR1 and CDR2 are MNHNS and SASEGT. Deletions cut 6 bases from V and 3 bases from J, with 21 bases between. The CDR3 coding sequence is TGTGCCAGCAGCTCGACCTCGACAGGGCGGGACTACAATGAGCAGTTCTTC. Amino acids: CASSSTSTGRDYNEQFF.

The chain employs TRBV29-1 and TRBJ2-3, with TRBD2 identical over 7 bases. CDR3 length: 14 residues. With 7 bases clipped from V and 0 bases from J, the junction kept 7 bases outside the gene matches. Germline CDR1 SQVTM, CDR2 ANQGSEA. For the CDR3, the DNA is TGCAGCGCTAGCGGCACACAAAGCACAGATACGCAGTATTTT. Encoded protein: CSASGTQSTDTQYF.

The rearrangement links TRBV6-5 to TRBJ2-1, with D possibly matching TRBD1 (5 bases). Trimming removed 2 bases at V and 0 bases at J, with 20 bases between. The CDR3 is made up of 19 amino acids. In germline, CDR1 is MNHEY, CDR2 SVGAGI. This chain's CDR3 is CASSYRLTASPGSYNEQFF. The CDR3 DNA reads as TGTGCCAGCAGTTACAGATTGACAGCATCACCAGGCTCCTACAATGAGCAGTTCTTC.

The table lists this clonotype with many counts. The chain employs TRBV21-1 and TRBJ2-7; the table assigns TRBD1, which was not confirmed against the DNA. TRBV21-1 is an annotated pseudogene. This CDR3 region has 14 residues. CDR3 sequence reads: CASSPVRDLYEQYF. CDR3 sequence (DNA): TGTGCCAGCAGTCCCGTAAGGGATCTCTACGAGCAGTACTTC.

The table lists this clonotype with a few counts. This chain joins TRBV12-3 or TRBV12-4 and TRBJ1-5, with a tentative D call TRBD1 (5 bases). V lost 5 bases to trimming and J lost 0 bases, with 26 bases between them. The CDR3 extends over 20 amino acids. The CDR3 region is CASSTLSLSGPTYSNQPQHF. CDR3 DNA: TGTGCCAGCAGTACCTTATCCTTGTCGGGACCCACCTATAGCAATCAGCCCCAGCATTTT.

The chain couples TRBV29-1 to TRBJ2-6, with D unclear. CDR1 is SQVTM, CDR2 ANQGSEA, per germline. Trimming removed 1 base at V and 0 bases at J, with 19 bases between. CDR3 length: 19 residues. The CDR3 here is CSVEARPEGPPSGANVLTF. CDR3 nucleotides: TGCAGCGTTGAAGCCCGTCCGGAAGGGCCACCCTCTGGGGCCAACGTCCTGACTTTC.